This T cell receptor beta chain comes out of a study of CD8+ T cells in alopecia areata. The study's findings and limits: Both scalp clonality and the expanded CD8+ clones among the top 100 showed a significant decrease with tofacitinib.

With regard to this clone: Its antigen remains unidentified.

Described treatment: oral pan-JAK inhibitor, 5-10 mg twice daily. Reverse transcription of extracted RNA yielded cDNA, which provided the sequencing template. TCRdb's copy holds only in-frame clones and misses some; the assay was immunoSEQ multiplex PCR. The table lists about 190,000 clones, more than 50% of them singletons. The germline V and J ends were trimmed by 4 bases and 6 bases, with 13 bases remaining between them. The germline V gene has CDR1 SGHRS and CDR2 YFSETQ. The CDR3 runs 14 residues. Sequences were derived from CD4+ T cells sorted from blood, sampled at week 24, from a patient treated with tofacitinib. This receptor was obtained from a human donor with alopecia areata. This sequence joins TRBV5-1 and TRBJ1-4; tentative D call: TRBD1 (6 bases). The CDR3 region is CASSTGNRDEKLFF. In nucleotides, the CDR3 is TGCGCCAGCAGCACAGGGAATCGTGATGAAAAACTGTTTTTT.